A selection of T cell receptor beta chains follows, all from one sample in a study of blood T cell repertoires in COVID-19. Sequencing used immunoSEQ multiplex PCR; TCRdb keeps in-frame clones, though not all of them. In the table there are around 30,000 clones, about 90% of which are singletons. What was sequenced was peripheral blood. These receptors came from a man in his 60s with active COVID-19. CDR3s include the opening cysteine and the closing phenylalanine or tryptophan. Fields, in order: D gene, J gene, clone size, V gene, CDR3 length, CDR3 DNA, CDR3 protein. The D gene is left open where the match is weak. Clone size, where shown, is once, few, many, or a class for clones that have expanded.

>-|TRBJ1-5|-|TRBV23-1|15
TGCGCCAGCAGTCAATCGGGCGGGGGTGAACAGCCCCAGCATTTT
CASSQSGGGEQPQHF
>-|TRBJ2-3|-|TRBV7-3|14
TGTGCCAGCAGCTTACACTTACTAGAGGATACGCAGTATTTT
CASSLHLLEDTQYF
>-|TRBJ2-1|-|TRBV15|13
TGTGCCACCGCGGACTACCTATACAATGAGCAGTTCTTC
CATADYLYNEQFF
>-|TRBJ1-4|-|TRBV5-4|15
TGTGCCAGCAGCCCCGGACTCAGTATAGGGGAAAAACTGTTTTTT
CASSPGLSIGEKLFF
>TRBD2|TRBJ2-5|-|TRBV28|14
TGTGCCAGCAGTCTAGCGGGGGGAGGAGAGACCCAGTACTTC
CASSLAGGGETQYF
>TRBD1|TRBJ1-2|-|TRBV6-5|15
TGTGCCAGCAGTTCCCCGAGACAGGGCGATCATGGCTACACCTTC
CASSSPRQGDHGYTF
>TRBD1|TRBJ2-5|-|TRBV7-9|15
TGTGCCAGCAGCCAAACAGGGGCCTCAGGGGAGACCCAGTACTTC
CASSQTGASGETQYF
>-|TRBJ1-1|-|TRBV5-1|14
TGCGCCAGCAGCGGCGGCACAAGAAACACTGAAGCTTTCTTT
CASSGGTRNTEAFF
>TRBD1|TRBJ1-5|-|TRBV2|14
TGTGCCAGCAGGGAGCGGGCAGGGGGACAGCCCCAGCATTTT
CASRERAGGQPQHF
>TRBD2|TRBJ2-2|-|TRBV28|15
TGTGCCAGCAGCTCCGGGACTAGCGACACCGGGGAGCTGTTTTTT
CASSSGTSDTGELFF
>-|TRBJ1-5|-|TRBV4-2|14
TGTGCCAGCAGCCAAGTAATCAGCAATCAGCCCCAGCATTTT
CASSQVISNQPQHF
>-|TRBJ1-1|-|TRBV19|15
TGTGCCAGTAGTCCCGACACGGGGATGAGCACTGAAGCTTTCTTT
CASSPDTGMSTEAFF
>-|TRBJ1-5|once|TRBV19|12
TGTGCCTCATACGGGGGCAATCAGCCCCAGCATTTT
CASYGGNQPQHF
>TRBD1|TRBJ1-3|-|TRBV6-2/TRBV6-3|16
TGTGCCAGCAGCGACCATCCGGACAGGTCTGGAAACACCATATATTTT
CASSDHPDRSGNTIYF
>TRBD1|TRBJ1-1|-|TRBV4-2|16
TGTGCCAGCAGCCCAGGGATCGACAGGGGAAACACTGAAGCTTTCTTT
CASSPGIDRGNTEAFF
>TRBD1|TRBJ2-7|-|TRBV29-1|13
TGCAGCGGCGTGACAGGGCTGATCAACGAGCAGTACTTC
CSGVTGLINEQYF
>TRBD2|TRBJ2-7|few|TRBV7-9|17
TGTGCCAGCAGTCGTCTGGCGGGGGGGCCCCTTACCTACGAGCAGTACTTC
CASSRLAGGPLTYEQYF
>TRBD2|TRBJ2-1|-|TRBV7-3|14
TGTGCCAGCAGCCTAGCGGGGGGGCATGGTGAGCAGTTCTTC
CASSLAGGHGEQFF
>-|TRBJ2-5|-|TRBV5-6|15
TGTGCCAGCGTTGTCTCCCGGGGGAAAAGGGAGACCCAGTACTTC
CASVVSRGKRETQYF
>-|TRBJ2-1|-|TRBV9|13
TGTGCCAGCAGCGGACCGGTGGGCGAAGAGCAGTTCTTC
CASSGPVGEEQFF
>TRBD2|TRBJ2-3|-|TRBV7-7|17
TGTGCTAGCAGCTTAAGTTCTAGCGGCGGTGGCACAGATACGCAGTATTTT
CASSLSSSGGGTDTQYF
>-|TRBJ2-7|-|TRBV9|14
TGTGCCAGCAGCCCCCGCGGGGTTAGCAACGAGCAGTACTTC
CASSPRGVSNEQYF
>-|TRBJ1-5|-|TRBV2|16
TGTGCCAGCAGTGAAGGGGACTTACCGGGCAATCAGCCCCAGCATTTT
CASSEGDLPGNQPQHF
>-|TRBJ2-5|-|TRBV11-3|14
TGTGCCAGCAGCTTAGGCGGGGCCGGGGAGACCCAGTACTTC
CASSLGGAGETQYF
>-|TRBJ1-3|-|TRBV6-5|15
TGTGCCAGCAGTCGGTCTTCGGGGACTGGAAACACCATATATTTT
CASSRSSGTGNTIYF
>-|TRBJ1-1|medium-sized|TRBV27|15
TGTGCCAGCAGTCCCCGCCCACAGGGGAACACTGAAGCTTTCTTT
CASSPRPQGNTEAFF
>TRBD1|TRBJ1-1|once|TRBV7-3|14
TGTGCCAGCAGCCCAGGACAGGGAGGCACTGAAGCTTTCTTT
CASSPGQGGTEAFF
>-|TRBJ1-6|-|TRBV7-9|15
TGTGCCAGCAGCTTAGATACGGGAGTTCGGTCACCCCTCCACTTT
CASSLDTGVRSPLHF
>-|TRBJ1-3|-|TRBV6-2/TRBV6-3|16
TGTGCCAGCAGTTACAGGGGGATGAGCTCTGGAAACACCATATATTTT
CASSYRGMSSGNTIYF
>-|TRBJ1-1|few|TRBV27|13
TGTGCCAGCAGTCTCCAGGTTTGGACTGAAGCTTTCTTT
CASSLQVWTEAFF
>-|TRBJ2-5|-|TRBV2|13
TGTGCCACCAGTCTGAGGGCTGTGAAGACCCAGTACTTC
CATSLRAVKTQYF
>-|TRBJ2-2|-|TRBV7-9|16
TGTGCCAGCAGCTTAGGAGGCCGGCAGAACACCGGGGAGCTGTTTTTT
CASSLGGRQNTGELFF
>-|TRBJ2-1|-|TRBV4-1|17
TGCGCCAGCGAACACTCCCCAGGCAGCAGCTCCTACAATGAGCAGTTCTTC
CASEHSPGSSSYNEQFF
>-|TRBJ1-6|-|TRBV5-4|16
TGTGCCAGCAGCTTGGAATCTGGGGGCCGGAATTCACCCCTCCACTTT
CASSLESGGRNSPLHF
>-|TRBJ2-3|-|TRBV7-9|16
TGTGCCAGCAGCTTAGTAGTGGACTCTAGCACAGATACGCAGTATTTT
CASSLVVDSSTDTQYF
>-|TRBJ1-2|-|TRBV7-9|13
TGTGCCAGCAGCAGGGACTCGAACTATGGCTACACCTTC
CASSRDSNYGYTF
>TRBD1|TRBJ2-3|-|TRBV5-4|16
TGTGCCAGCAGCGGACCTAGGACAGGGAGCACAGATACGCAGTATTTT
CASSGPRTGSTDTQYF
>-|TRBJ2-3|-|TRBV5-6|13
TGTGCCAGCAGCGGTGGGACATCTTATACGCAGTATTTT
CASSGGTSYTQYF
>-|TRBJ1-6|-|TRBV2|15
TGTGCCAGCAGTGATCAAAACTCCTATAATTCACCCCTCCACTTT
CASSDQNSYNSPLHF
>TRBD1|TRBJ2-1|-|TRBV18|14
TGTGCCAGCTCACCCGGACAGGGTTATAATGAGCAGTTCTTC
CASSPGQGYNEQFF
>-|TRBJ2-3|-|TRBV4-2|16
TGTGCCAGCAGCCAAGGGCAGGGAAGTAGCACAGATACGCAGTATTTT
CASSQGQGSSTDTQYF
>-|TRBJ2-7|few|TRBV6-2/TRBV6-3|14
TGTGCCAGCAGTTACCTCGGGACACAGTACGAGCAGTACTTC
CASSYLGTQYEQYF
>TRBD1|TRBJ2-5|-|TRBV7-6|15
TGTGCCAGCAGCCAGGACAGGGCCCGGGGGGAGACCCAGTACTTC
CASSQDRARGETQYF
>-|TRBJ1-2|-|TRBV2|14
TGTGCCAGCAGTGCCGCGGGGGGGGCCTATGGCTACACCTTC
CASSAAGGAYGYTF
>TRBD1|TRBJ2-7|few|TRBV19|14
TGTGCCAGTAGTATGGGACAGGGGATAAACGAGCAGTACTTC
CASSMGQGINEQYF
>-|TRBJ2-5|-|TRBV7-8|14
TGTGCCAGCAGCTTAGCTTACGGCGGAGAGACCCAGTACTTC
CASSLAYGGETQYF
>TRBD2|TRBJ2-1|-|TRBV20-1|16
TGCAGTGCTAGTAATAGTCGGGGACTAGTGAACAATGAGCAGTTCTTC
CSASNSRGLVNNEQFF
>-|TRBJ2-1|-|TRBV7-9|14
TGTGCCAGCAGCCACGTGCGGCGGGGAATTGTCCAGTTCTTC
CASSHVRRGIVQFF
>TRBD1|TRBJ2-1|-|TRBV9|16
TGTGCCAGCAGCGTAGGGGACAGGGGGCGCATAGATGAGCAGTTCTTC
CASSVGDRGRIDEQFF
>TRBD1|TRBJ2-3|-|TRBV7-8|15
TGTGCCAGCAGCTCCGGACAGGGAAGCACAGATACGCAGTATTTT
CASSSGQGSTDTQYF
>-|TRBJ1-1|-|TRBV5-6|14
TGTGCCAGCAGCTTGTCTTTGGTCAGGGTTGAAGCTTTCTTT
CASSLSLVRVEAFF
>TRBD2|TRBJ2-2|-|TRBV5-4|15
TGTGCCAGCAGCCTTAGCGGGGGGTACACCGGGGAGCTGTTTTTT
CASSLSGGYTGELFF
>TRBD1|TRBJ1-5|-|TRBV2|14
TGTGCCAGCATGGAGGGGACAGGACCCGGGCCCCAGCATTTT
CASMEGTGPGPQHF
>TRBD2|TRBJ2-1|once|TRBV7-4|18
TGTGCCAGCAGCACCAGTAGCGGGGCCCCACAATGCCACAATGAGCAGTTCTTC
CASSTSSGAPQCHNEQFF
>TRBD1|TRBJ2-5|-|TRBV11-2|16
TGTGCCAGCAGCTTAGGTGGGACAGCAAAAGGAGAGACCCAGTACTTC
CASSLGGTAKGETQYF
>-|TRBJ1-2|-|TRBV5-5|14
TGTGCCAGCAGACCACAAACAGGGCTCTATGGCTACACCTTC
CASRPQTGLYGYTF
>-|TRBJ1-1|-|TRBV2|12
TGTGCCAGCAGGTCGGGGGGCACTGAAGCTTTCTTT
CASRSGGTEAFF